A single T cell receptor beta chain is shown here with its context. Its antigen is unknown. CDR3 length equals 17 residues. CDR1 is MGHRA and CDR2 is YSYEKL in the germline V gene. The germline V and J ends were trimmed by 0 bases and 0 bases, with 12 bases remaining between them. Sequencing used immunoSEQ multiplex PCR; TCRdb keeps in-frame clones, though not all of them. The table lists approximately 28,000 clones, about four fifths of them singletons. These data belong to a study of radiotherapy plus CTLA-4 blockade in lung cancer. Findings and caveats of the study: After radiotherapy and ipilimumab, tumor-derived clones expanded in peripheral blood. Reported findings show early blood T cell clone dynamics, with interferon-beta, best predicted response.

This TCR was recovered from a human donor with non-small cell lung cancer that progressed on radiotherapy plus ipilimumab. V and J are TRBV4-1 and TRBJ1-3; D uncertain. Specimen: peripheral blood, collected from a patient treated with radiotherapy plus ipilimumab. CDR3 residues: CASSQEIGRYSGNTIYF. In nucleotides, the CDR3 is TGCGCCAGCAGCCAAGAGATCGGCCGCTACTCTGGAAACACCATATATTTT.